This TCR beta chain was identified in a study of blood T cell repertoires in COVID-19. Libraries were prepared by immunoSEQ multiplex PCR; TCRdb keeps only in-frame clonotypes and omits some of them. There are over 150,000 clones in the sample; approximately 77% occur only once, and approximately 10% lies in the top ten. CDR3 length equals 13 residues. The germline V gene has CDR1 MDHEN and CDR2 SYDVKM. The junction had 0 bases not matched to a gene; V was cut back by 6 bases and J by 2 bases. The source is a woman aged 80 or older with active or convalescent COVID-19. The chain uses TRBV28 and TRBJ2-7, with TRBD1 identical over 11 bases. Sequences were obtained from peripheral blood. The DNA of the CDR3 is TGTGCCAGCAGGGGACAGGGGGCCTACGAGCAGTACTTC. Translation gives CASRGQGAYEQYF.